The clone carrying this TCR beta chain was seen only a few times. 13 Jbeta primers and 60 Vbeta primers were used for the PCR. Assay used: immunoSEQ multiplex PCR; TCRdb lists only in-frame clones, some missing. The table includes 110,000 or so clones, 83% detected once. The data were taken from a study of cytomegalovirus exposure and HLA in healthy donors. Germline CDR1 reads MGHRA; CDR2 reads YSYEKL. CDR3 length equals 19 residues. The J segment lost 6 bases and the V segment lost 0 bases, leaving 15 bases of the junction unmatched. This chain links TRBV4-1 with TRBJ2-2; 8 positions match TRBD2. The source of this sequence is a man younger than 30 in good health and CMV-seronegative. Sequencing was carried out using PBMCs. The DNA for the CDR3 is TGCGCCAGCAGCCAAGAAAGGACTAGCTACGAGTCAGGGTCCGGGGAGCTGTTTTTT. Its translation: CASSQERTSYESGSGELFF.